This T cell receptor (beta chain) was documented in a study of beta chain features in type 1 diabetes. For the study at large: All samples combined gave about 100 million sorted cells for examination. Notes on the study in general: Patients with Type 1 diabetes showed moderately but significantly shorter TCRB CDR3s in all four CD4+ subsets.

Sequencing targeted expressed TCRB transcripts, as all isolated RNA had been reverse transcribed. Measured with immunoSEQ multiplex PCR; TCRdb has only the in-frame clones, and not every one. The sample has 200,000 to 250,000 clones; over 7.5% are singletons. This CDR3 is built from 13 residues. Germline V lookup: CDR1 MGHDK, CDR2 SYGVNS. Trimming pared 3 bases from V and 6 bases from J, leaving 9 bases between. Every donor had blood drawn once into heparin, approximately 120 mL on average. Worth noting for this clone: Its antigen remains unknown.

The sequenced material came from naive CD4+ T cells from blood. The sequence derives from a woman younger than 35 in good health. The chain has TRBV25-1 and TRBJ2-1; D is perhaps TRBD1 (6 bases). CDR3 DNA: TGTGCCAGCAGTGAGGGGGCAGGCAATGAGCAGTTCTTC. It is translated as CASSEGAGNEQFF.